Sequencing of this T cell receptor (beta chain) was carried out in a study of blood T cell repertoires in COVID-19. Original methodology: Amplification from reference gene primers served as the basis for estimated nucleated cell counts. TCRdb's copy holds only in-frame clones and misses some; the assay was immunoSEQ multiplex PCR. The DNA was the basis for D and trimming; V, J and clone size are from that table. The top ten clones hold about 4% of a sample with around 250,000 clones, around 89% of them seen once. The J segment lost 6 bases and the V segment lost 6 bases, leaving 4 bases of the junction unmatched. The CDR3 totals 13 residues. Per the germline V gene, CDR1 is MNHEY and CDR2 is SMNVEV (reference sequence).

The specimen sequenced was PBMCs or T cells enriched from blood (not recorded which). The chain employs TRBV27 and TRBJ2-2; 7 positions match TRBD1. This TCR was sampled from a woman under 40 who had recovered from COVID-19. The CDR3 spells CASRRQGPGELFF. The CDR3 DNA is TGTGCCAGCAGGCGACAGGGACCCGGGGAGCTGTTTTTT.